Each of the 20 T cell receptor beta chains below was sequenced from the same sample in a study of cytomegalovirus exposure and HLA in healthy donors. This PCR relied on a set of 60 Vbeta primers and 13 Jbeta primers. The table came from immunoSEQ multiplex PCR; TCRdb's copy has only in-frame clones and leaves some out. The profile shows about 150,000 clones, roughly 80% of them singletons. The sample comprised PBMCs. The origin of the receptors is a woman aged 30 to 39 in good health and CMV-seronegative.

This clone was seen only once. CDR3 in DNA: TGTGCCAGCAGCTTAGGACAGGGGGCGAGGGGCTACACCTTC. Translating it yields CASSLGQGARGYTF. V is TRBV7-2 and J is TRBJ1-2, with 10 bases matching TRBD1. The ends lost 1 base at V and 8 bases at J; junction bases unmatched: 4. Germline CDR1 reads SGHTA; CDR2 reads FQGNSA. There are 14 residues in the CDR3.

The CDR3 spells CASSPDSRDTQYF. The CDR3 region has the DNA TGTGCCAGCAGTCCGGACTCTCGCGATACGCAGTATTTT. The chain recombines TRBV2 with TRBJ2-3; tentatively, D is TRBD2 (5 bases). The CDR3 sequence is 13 residues long. CDR1 SNHLY and CDR2 FYNNEI come from the germline V gene. Trimming removed 5 bases from V and 6 bases from J, with 12 bases in between.

The CDR3 nucleotides are TGTGCCAGCAGACTACTAGCGGGGGCCACAGATACGCAGTATTTT. Translating gives CASRLLAGATDTQYF. This chain joins TRBV2 and TRBJ2-3, with 11 bases that match TRBD2. CDR1 and CDR2 from the germline V gene are SNHLY and FYNNEI. CDR3 size: 15 residues. With V trimmed by 6 bases and J by 2 bases, 4 bases remained unmatched.

The V call is TRBV18, the J call TRBJ2-2; TRBD2 is a possible D gene (6 bases). This CDR3 is built from 16 residues. Trimming stripped 3 bases from V and 4 bases from J, with 15 bases between. From germline, CDR1 is KGHSH and CDR2 LQKENI. Here the CDR3 DNA reads TGTGCCAGCTCACCCTATAGCGGTCTTCCCACCGGGGAGCTGTTTTTT. It specifies CASSPYSGLPTGELFF.

This chain uses TRBV18 with TRBJ1-1, with a tentative D call TRBD1 (5 bases). The germline V gene encodes CDR1 KGHSH and CDR2 LQKENI. Trimming took 0 bases from V and 8 from J, leaving 7 bases between them. The CDR3 length is 12 residues. In nucleotides, the CDR3 is TGTGCCAGCTCACCACCGGGACTGGAAGCTTTCTTT. Protein product: CASSPPGLEAFF.

The genes are TRBV14 and TRBJ1-1, with D unresolved. The V gene's germline CDR1 is SGHDN and CDR2 FVKESK. Trimming took 3 bases from V and 4 from J, leaving 12 bases between them. There are 14 residues in the CDR3. The CDR3 here is CASSHAARGTEAFF. For the CDR3, the DNA is TGTGCCAGCAGCCATGCGGCGCGGGGCACTGAAGCTTTCTTT.

The chain couples TRBV5-1 to TRBJ2-5; the match to TRBD2 covers 7 bases. CDR3 length equals 15 residues. The J segment lost 5 bases and the V segment lost 3 bases, leaving 10 bases of the junction unmatched. Germline values: CDR1 SGHRS, CDR2 YFSETQ. Here the CDR3 reads CASSSSTGGRETQYF. DNA of the CDR3: TGCGCCAGCAGCTCGTCAACGGGGGGTAGGGAGACCCAGTACTTC.

Written as DNA, the CDR3 is TGTGCCAGCAGTGATGGGGGCAGGGGAGAGGGACAGCCCCAGCATTTT. This sequence encodes CASSDGGRGEGQPQHF. This rearrangement joins TRBV25-1 to TRBJ1-5, with D perhaps matching TRBD1 (6 bases). V dropped 3 bases and J dropped 7 bases, with 19 bases sitting between them. Germline CDR1 is MGHDK and CDR2 is SYGVNS. The CDR3 is made up of 16 amino acids.

The rearrangement uses TRBV20-1 and TRBJ1-1; possible D gene TRBD1, 5 bases. The CDR3 contains 11 residues. Looked up from germline, CDR1 is DFQATT and CDR2 is SNEGSKA (reference sequence). V lost 1 base to trimming and J lost 11 bases, with 11 bases between them. The CDR3 protein is CSARAGELAFF. The CDR3 region has the DNA TGCAGTGCTAGAGCGGGGGAGTTGGCTTTCTTT.

The chain carries TRBV18 and TRBJ2-3, with 8 nucleotides matching TRBD2. There are 16 residues in the CDR3. Germline V CDR1 and CDR2: KGHSH, LQKENI. Trimming removed 3 bases from V and 6 bases from J; junction bases left unmatched: 11. The CDR3 region has the DNA TGTGCCAGCTCACCCTCTTTTAGCGGGGAAGGGGATACGCAGTATTTT. Residues: CASSPSFSGEGDTQYF.

The chain joins TRBV6-5 to TRBJ2-2, with 7 nucleotides matching TRBD2. Germline V gene lookup returns CDR1 MNHEY and CDR2 SVGAGI. The CDR3 sequence is 15 residues long. V lost 2 bases to trimming and J lost 4 bases; unmatched junction nucleotides: 4. The CDR3 DNA reads TGTGCCAGCAGTTACAGGGGAGGGAGCACCGGGGAGCTGTTTTTT. Translating it yields CASSYRGGSTGELFF.

This clone was detected a few times. The chain joins TRBV18 to TRBJ1-6, with 9 nucleotides matching TRBD1. Trimming at V came to 3 bases and at J to 4 bases, leaving 7 bases not matched to a gene. Germline V CDR1 and CDR2: KGHSH, LQKENI. This CDR3 contains 17 residues. The CDR3 DNA reads as TGTGCCAGCTCACCCCTCGGACAGGGGATATATAATTCACCCCTCCACTTT. This encodes CASSPLGQGIYNSPLHF.

The chain carries TRBV5-4 and TRBJ1-2; no definite D call. V was shortened by 1 base and J by 0 bases, with 7 bases between the two germline ends. The CDR3 is 14 amino acids. Per germline, CDR1 SGHNT and CDR2 YYREEE (reference sequence). The CDR3 DNA follows: TGTGCCAGCAGCTTGCCACAGACTAACTATGGCTACACCTTC. Translating gives CASSLPQTNYGYTF.

The J gene is TRBJ2-3, the V gene TRBV5-1, with TRBD2 identical over 7 bases. The CDR3 extends over 16 amino acids. Germline assignment: CDR1 SGHRS and CDR2 YFSETQ. V trimming: 3 bases; J trimming: 0 bases; junction bases outside the gene matches: 7. CDR3 in DNA: TGCGCCAGCAGCTCGGTCGGGGGGACTAGCACAGATACGCAGTATTTT. This codes for CASSSVGGTSTDTQYF.

CDR3 sequence: CATRGRDSQPQHF. CDR3 nucleotide sequence: TGTGCCACTCGGGGCAGGGACAGCCAGCCCCAGCATTTT. V gene TRBV19 combines with J gene TRBJ1-5, with TRBD1 identical over 7 bases. With 10 bases clipped from V and 7 bases from J, the junction kept 10 bases outside the gene matches. CDR3 length: 13 residues. Germline values: CDR1 LNHDA, CDR2 SQIVND (reference sequence). Full variable domain (rest looked up from reference TRBV19 and TRBJ1-5): DGGITQSPKYLFRKEGQNVTLSCEQNLNHDAMYWYRQDPGQGLRLIYYSQIVNDFQKGDIAEGYSVSREKKESFPLTVTSAQKNPTAFYLCATRGRDSQPQHFGDGTRLSIL.

V and J are TRBV7-2 and TRBJ1-4, with D perhaps matching TRBD1 (5 bases). Germline-derived CDR1 and CDR2 are SGHTA and FQGNSA. Trimming shortened V by 8 bases and J by 4 bases, and 14 bases separated the two germline ends. The CDR3 has 14 residues. CDR3 region: CASGQGSGNEKLFF. CDR3 in DNA: TGTGCCAGCGGCCAGGGTAGTGGTAATGAAAAACTGTTTTTT. The full variable domain, rest sourced from reference TRBV7-2 and TRBJ1-4, is GAGVSQSPSNKVTEKGKDVELRCDPISGHTALYWYRQSLGQGLEFLIYFQGNSAPDKSGLPSDRFSAERTGGSVSTLTIQRTQQEDSAVYLCASGQGSGNEKLFFGSGTQLSVL.

This clone was seen a handful of times. V and J are TRBV11-2 and TRBJ2-5; TRBD2 matches at 9 bases. From germline, CDR1 is SGHAT and CDR2 FQNNGV. After removal of 4 bases from V and 3 bases from J, the junction contained 3 bases not matched to a gene. This CDR3 is built from 14 residues. The chain's CDR3 is CASSSSSGEETQYF. The DNA of the CDR3 is TGTGCCAGCAGCTCCTCTAGCGGGGAAGAGACCCAGTACTTC. The full variable domain, its missing parts supplied by reference TRBV11-2 and TRBJ2-5, is EAGVAQSPRYKIIEKRQSVAFWCNPISGHATLYWYQQILGQGPKLLIQFQNNGVVDDSQLPKDRFSAERLKGVDSTLKIQPAKLEDSAVYLCASSSSSGEETQYFGPGTRLLVL.

This clone showed up just once. The chain has TRBV7-9 and TRBJ1-2; D possibly corresponds to TRBD1 (6 bases). The germline CDR1 and CDR2 sequences are SEHNR and FQNEAQ (reference sequence). There are 13 residues in the CDR3. V was shortened by 5 bases and J by 4 bases, with 11 bases between the two germline ends. This chain's CDR3 is CASSPTGTYGYTF. The DNA for the CDR3 is TGTGCCAGCAGCCCAACAGGGACCTATGGCTACACCTTC.

The V and J genes are TRBV4-1 and TRBJ1-5, with D tentatively TRBD1 (6 bases). CDR3 length equals 17 residues. Germline CDR1 is MGHRA and CDR2 is YSYEKL. V lost 3 bases and J 2 bases, leaving 17 bases between the germline ends. Here the CDR3 reads CASSHLYTGTGNQPQHF. In nucleotides, the CDR3 is TGCGCCAGCAGCCACCTTTACACAGGGACGGGCAATCAGCCCCAGCATTTT.

The chain is built from TRBV10-3 and TRBJ2-1; perhaps TRBD1 as D (5 bases). Germline V gene data show CDR1 as ENHRY and CDR2 as SYGVKD. The V end lost 6 bases, the J end lost 3 bases, and 15 bases lay between the germline ends. The CDR3 extends over 15 amino acids. CDR3 amino acids: CAIRGSTVDYNEQFF. In DNA, the CDR3 is TGTGCCATCAGGGGGTCGACAGTCGACTACAATGAGCAGTTCTTC.